The next 6 T cell receptor beta chains were all read from a single sample in a study of blood T cell repertoires in COVID-19. TCRdb keeps only in-frame clones here, not all; method: immunoSEQ multiplex PCR. The sample includes 190,000 or so clones, about 91% of them seen just once. The material sequenced was peripheral blood. The source of these receptors is a woman in her 30s with acute or convalescent COVID-19.

The chain joins TRBV28 to TRBJ1-4, with 10 nucleotides matching TRBD1. This CDR3 has 14 amino acids. Germline values: CDR1 MDHEN, CDR2 SYDVKM. Trimming took 5 bases from V and 13 from J; bases not matched to a gene: 10. The DNA of the CDR3 is TGTGCCAGCAGTCGACCCGGGACAGGGGCCTTACTGTTTTTT. Encoded protein: CASSRPGTGALLFF.

This chain uses TRBV3-1 (or the pseudogene TRBV3-2) with TRBJ1-2, with no clear D. Germline CDR1 and CDR2: LGHDT and YNNKEL (reference sequence). CDR3 length equals 12 residues. The V and J ends lost 1 base and 6 bases respectively, with 6 bases between them. CDR3 nucleotide sequence: TGTGCCAGCAGCCAAGCTCAGGATGGCTACACCTTC. This encodes CASSQAQDGYTF.

This chain uses TRBV7-9 with TRBJ2-5; 8 positions agree with TRBD1. CDR1 is SEHNR and CDR2 is FQNEAQ in the germline V gene (reference sequence). This CDR3 is built from 14 residues. The trim removed 2 bases at V and 5 bases at J, leaving 4 bases unmatched. The CDR3 here is CASSLFGQGETQYF. CDR3 nucleotides: TGTGCCAGCAGCTTATTCGGACAGGGTGAGACCCAGTACTTC.

V and J are TRBV11-2 and TRBJ1-4, with TRBD1 as a possible D gene (6 bases). CDR3 length: 15 residues. CDR1 and CDR2 from the germline V gene are SGHAT and FQNNGV. The V end lost 1 base, the J end lost 6 bases, and 12 bases lay between the germline ends. CDR3 DNA: TGTGCCAGCAGCTTAGTGATGGGGACATATGAAAAACTGTTTTTT. This codes for CASSLVMGTYEKLFF.

The chain links TRBV18 to TRBJ1-1; 9 nucleotides align to TRBD1. Germline CDR1 is KGHSH and CDR2 is LQKENI. Unmatched junction bases numbered 6, after V lost 3 bases and J lost 1 base. CDR3 length equals 16 residues. The CDR3 nucleotides read TGTGCCAGCTCACCGGGGACAGGGCAAGGGAACACTGAAGCTTTCTTT. It codes for CASSPGTGQGNTEAFF. The complete variable domain, with remaining parts taken from reference TRBV18 and TRBJ1-1, reads NAGVMQNPRHLVRRRGQEARLRCSPMKGHSHVYWYRQLPEEGLKFMVYLQKENIIDESGMPKERFSAEFPKEGPSILRIQQVVRGDSAAYFCASSPGTGQGNTEAFFGQGTRLTVV.

The chain has TRBV9 and TRBJ2-3; a weak D match, TRBD2 (5 bases). Trimming took 0 bases from V and 6 from J, leaving 11 bases between them. The CDR3 sequence is 14 residues long. Per germline, CDR1 SGDLS and CDR2 YYNGEE. The CDR3: CASSVGRGGDTQYF. The DNA of the CDR3 is TGTGCCAGCAGCGTAGGTCGCGGAGGCGATACGCAGTATTTT.